Reported below is one T cell receptor (beta chain). Its antigen is unidentified. V was clipped by 5 bases and J by 4 bases, with 11 bases between them. CDR3 length equals 13 residues. Looked up from germline, CDR1 is LGHNA and CDR2 is YNFKEQ. These data come from a study of OX40 agonist ivuxolimab in advanced cancers. Profiling relied on immunoSEQ multiplex PCR, and the TCRdb table lists in-frame clones only, not all of them. The table shows over 90,000 clones, with less than 95% occurring only once. Overall study findings and caveats: Among patients with partial responses at 0.1-3.0 mg/kg, clonal expansion was among the lowest. Both CD4+ and CD8+ T cell populations in blood had undergone clonal expansion by week 6 at 0.1 to 3.0 mg/kg.

This clonotype was obtained from an adult with an advanced solid tumor such as melanoma, head and neck, liver or kidney cancer. The chain has TRBV4-2 and TRBJ1-2; no clear D gene. Specimen: CD4+ or CD8+ T cells sorted from blood, collected in a trial of the OX40 agonist ivuxolimab. As DNA, the CDR3 is TGTGCCAGCAGCTTTTCGAGTTCCTATGGCTACACCTTC. Protein: CASSFSSSYGYTF.